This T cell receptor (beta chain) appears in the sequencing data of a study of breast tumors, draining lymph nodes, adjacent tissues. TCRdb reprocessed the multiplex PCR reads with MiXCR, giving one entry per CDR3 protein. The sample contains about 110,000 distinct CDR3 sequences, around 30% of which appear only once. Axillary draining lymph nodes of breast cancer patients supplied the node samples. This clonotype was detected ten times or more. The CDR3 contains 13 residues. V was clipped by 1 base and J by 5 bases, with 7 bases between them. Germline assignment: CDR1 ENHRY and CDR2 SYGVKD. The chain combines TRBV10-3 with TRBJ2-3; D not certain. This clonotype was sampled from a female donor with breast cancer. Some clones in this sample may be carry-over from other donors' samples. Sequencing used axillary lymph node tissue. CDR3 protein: CAISEFNEDTQYF. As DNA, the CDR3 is TGTGCCATCAGTGAGTTCAATGAAGATACGCAGTATTTT.